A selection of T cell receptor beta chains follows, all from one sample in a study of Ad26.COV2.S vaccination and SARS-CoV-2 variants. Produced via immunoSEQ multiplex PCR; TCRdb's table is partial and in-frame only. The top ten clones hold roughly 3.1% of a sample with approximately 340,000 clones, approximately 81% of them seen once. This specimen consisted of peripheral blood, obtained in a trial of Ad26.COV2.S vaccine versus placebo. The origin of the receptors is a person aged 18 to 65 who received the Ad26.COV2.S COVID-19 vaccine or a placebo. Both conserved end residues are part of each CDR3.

cdr3_aa: CASSTRTDSEQFF; cdr3_length: 13; v_call: TRBV12-3/TRBV12-4
cdr3_aa: CASRASGSRYEQYF; cdr3_length: 14; v_call: TRBV6-5
cdr3_aa: CASSSGQGWGYTF; cdr3_length: 13; v_call: TRBV5-1
cdr3_aa: CASSLWAGEPQETQYF; cdr3_length: 16; v_call: TRBV7-9
cdr3_aa: CASSPQLGEAFF; cdr3_length: 12; v_call: TRBV9
cdr3_aa: CASSLVGGRSYNSPLHF; cdr3_length: 17; v_call: TRBV7-2
cdr3_aa: CAISESSSPPTDTQYF; cdr3_length: 16; v_call: TRBV10-3
cdr3_aa: CASKGTQPPYGYTF; cdr3_length: 14; v_call: TRBV6-5
cdr3_aa: CASSVAPAPGLSSGNTIYF; cdr3_length: 19; v_call: TRBV9
cdr3_aa: CATSRDGRGRDEKLFF; cdr3_length: 16; v_call: TRBV15
cdr3_aa: CASSGRGTGYGYTF; cdr3_length: 14; v_call: TRBV7-9
cdr3_aa: CASSFNDVRDTQYF; cdr3_length: 14; v_call: TRBV27
cdr3_aa: CASSAQGRGTDTQYF; cdr3_length: 15; v_call: TRBV9
cdr3_aa: CASSPTGTMGDTQYF; cdr3_length: 15; v_call: TRBV5-4
cdr3_aa: CASSEGPLILNTGELFF; cdr3_length: 17; v_call: TRBV28
cdr3_aa: CASSQRQVYNEQFF; cdr3_length: 14; v_call: TRBV7-9
cdr3_aa: CASSQRSTPDTGELFF; cdr3_length: 16; v_call: TRBV4-1
cdr3_aa: CASSSLGGNTDTQYF; cdr3_length: 15; v_call: TRBV7-9
cdr3_aa: CSVRGTDTQYF; cdr3_length: 11; v_call: TRBV20-1
cdr3_aa: CATSSRGGSVTEQFF; cdr3_length: 15; v_call: TRBV24-1
cdr3_aa: CASSPGTGYEKLFF; cdr3_length: 14; v_call: TRBV18